A single sample is the source of the 4 T cell receptor beta chains below, sequenced in a study of blood T cell repertoires in COVID-19. Produced via immunoSEQ multiplex PCR; TCRdb's table is partial and in-frame only. The sample contains about 120,000 clones, roughly four fifths of which appear only once. Specimen: peripheral blood. The receptors stem from a man between 60 and 70 years old with acute or convalescent COVID-19.

V gene TRBV18 combines with J gene TRBJ1-2; TRBD1 aligns across 8 bases. Germline trimming cut 3 bases from V and 6 bases from J; bases unmatched to any gene: 9. This CDR3 has 15 amino acids. Per the germline V gene, CDR1 is KGHSH and CDR2 is LQKENI. The DNA for the CDR3 is TGTGCCAGCTCACCTCCAGGGGGCGCTTTAGATGGCTACACCTTC. Protein product: CASSPPGGALDGYTF.

The rearrangement uses TRBV4-1 and TRBJ1-1, with no clear D. The germline V gene encodes CDR1 MGHRA and CDR2 YSYEKL. CDR3 length: 21 residues. Trimming took 1 base from V and 1 from J, leaving 28 bases between them. The CDR3 region has the DNA TGCGCCAGCAGCCAAGCAAATAAACACCAGCCACGGAGGTCAGAGAACACTGAAGCTTTCTTT. This sequence encodes CASSQANKHQPRRSENTEAFF.

This clone was counted between two and nine times. This rearrangement joins TRBV19 to TRBJ2-5, with TRBD1 matching 10 bases. V shed 2 bases, J shed 9 bases, and the junction held 6 bases outside the gene matches. CDR3 length: 14 residues. The V gene's germline CDR1 is LNHDA and CDR2 SQIVND (reference sequence). The DNA for the CDR3 is TGTGCCAGTAGTATAACCCTCGGGACAGGGGCCCAGTACTTC. Its protein product is CASSITLGTGAQYF.

This chain links TRBV28 with TRBJ2-7; no clear D. CDR3 size: 16 residues. Germline V gene lookup returns CDR1 MDHEN and CDR2 SYDVKM. Deletions cut 4 bases from V and 0 bases from J, with 16 bases between. CDR3 DNA: TGTGCCAGCAGTTATTGGCAGAATCCTAGCTCCTACGAGCAGTACTTC. Encoded protein: CASSYWQNPSSYEQYF.